This T cell receptor (beta chain) was identified in a study of cytomegalovirus exposure and HLA in healthy donors. Trimming cost V 0 bases and J 6 bases, with 9 bases left between them. CDR1 and CDR2 (germline): LGHNA, YSLEER. The CDR3 loop spans 14 amino acids. This clone showed up just a few times. Primers included in the PCR were 60 Vbeta and 13 Jbeta primers. Sequencing used immunoSEQ multiplex PCR; TCRdb keeps in-frame clones, though not all of them. Altogether more than 85,000 clones are present, nearly 15% being singletons, with the ten largest covering 0.83%. This TCR derives from a female donor in good health and CMV-seronegative. The chain is built from TRBV4-3 and TRBJ2-1; D possibly corresponds to TRBD1 (6 bases). Sequencing was carried out using PBMCs. Here the CDR3 reads CASSQDVGGNEQFF. In nucleotides, the CDR3 is TGCGCCAGCAGCCAAGATGTAGGGGGCAATGAGCAGTTCTTC.